A selection of T cell receptor beta chains follows, all from one sample in a study of T cell responses to AZD1222 COVID-19 vaccine. Data came from immunoSEQ multiplex PCR; TCRdb stores just in-frame clones and leaves some out. Here the sample spans 110,000 or so clones, around 87% being singletons. Sequencing used peripheral blood, obtained 28 days after the second AZD1222 dose. The receptor set was obtained from an adult who received the AZD1222 COVID-19 vaccine. Both conserved end residues are part of each CDR3. D genes are given only for firm matches. Only part of the rows carry a size: once, few, many, or a class if the clone is expanded.

TRBV27	TRBJ2-5	TRBD1	NA	TGTGCCAGCAGTCTTGGACAGGGGATAACAAGAGACCAGTACTTC	CASSLGQGITRDQYF
TRBV3-1/TRBV3-2	TRBJ2-7	NA	NA	TGTGCCAGCAGTCCCACTATGATCGGTGCCTCAGAGCAGTACTTC	CASSPTMIGASEQYF
TRBV18	TRBJ2-2	NA	NA	TGTGCCAGCTCACCACCGGGCGTGCCTCCCACCGGGGAGCTGTTTTTT	CASSPPGVPPTGELFF
TRBV3-1/TRBV3-2	TRBJ2-3	NA	once	TGTGCCAGCAGCCAAGACTGGGCGGAGCTAGACACAGATACGCAGTATTTT	CASSQDWAELDTDTQYF
TRBV7-3	TRBJ1-5	NA	NA	TGTGCCAGCAGCCGGGACTGGAATCAGCCCCAGCATTTT	CASSRDWNQPQHF
TRBV7-2	TRBJ1-2	TRBD1	NA	TGTGCCAGCAGCCCCTCGGGACAGGGGTTTGGCTACACCTTC	CASSPSGQGFGYTF
TRBV24-1	TRBJ1-1	NA	NA	TGTGCCACCAGTGATCCGATGGACAGAGGAGAAAGTCGGGGCATGAACACTGAAGCTTTCTTT	CATSDPMDRGESRGMNTEAFF
TRBV19	TRBJ1-4	NA	NA	TGTGCCAGCCAGAGGCAGGGGCCTTCAACTAATGAAAAACTGTTTTTT	CASQRQGPSTNEKLFF
TRBV28	TRBJ2-1	NA	NA	TGTGCCAGCAGTCCACCCCATATGACACCCTACAATGAGCAGTTCTTC	CASSPPHMTPYNEQFF
TRBV9	TRBJ1-1	NA	NA	TGTGCCAGCAGCGTACAGCCTCTGAACACTGAAGCTTTCTTT	CASSVQPLNTEAFF
TRBV28	TRBJ1-2	NA	NA	TGTGCCAGCAGTCTAGCCTCGGGGTCCTATGGCTACACCTTC	CASSLASGSYGYTF
TRBV7-9	TRBJ2-5	NA	NA	TGTGCCAGCAGCTTAGGGTTTAGGGTCGGCCAGTACTTC	CASSLGFRVGQYF
TRBV7-2	TRBJ1-4	NA	NA	TGTGCCAGCAGTCCCTCGGCAGTCTTGGAAAAACTGTTTTTT	CASSPSAVLEKLFF
TRBV11-2	TRBJ2-2	NA	NA	TGTGCCAGTCTTACTGGGAACACCGGGGAGCTGTTTTTT	CASLTGNTGELFF
TRBV3-1/TRBV3-2	TRBJ2-7	TRBD2	NA	TGTGCCAGCAGCCAAGAGCGTCTAGCGGGACTCCTATTTACCTACGAGCAGTACTTC	CASSQERLAGLLFTYEQYF
TRBV5-4	TRBJ2-4	NA	NA	TGTGCCAGCAGCCAGGGCCCAGCCAAAAACATTCAGTACTTC	CASSQGPAKNIQYF
TRBV5-6	TRBJ2-3	TRBD2	NA	TGTGCCAGCCGTCAGCGGGGGCTAAAGGGAGATACGCAGTATTTT	CASRQRGLKGDTQYF
TRBV30	TRBJ2-1	NA	NA	TGTGCCTGGAGAAGACTGGGGGTCTCCTACAATGAGCAGTTCTTC	CAWRRLGVSYNEQFF
TRBV12-3/TRBV12-4	TRBJ2-1	TRBD2	NA	TGTGCCAGCGGATCCCTAGCGGTTAATGAGCAGTTCTTC	CASGSLAVNEQFF
TRBV7-9	TRBJ1-6	NA	NA	TGTGCCAGCAGTCCCAAGGGGGACACGCTTAATTCACCCCTCCACTTT	CASSPKGDTLNSPLHF
TRBV19	TRBJ2-1	TRBD2	NA	TGTGCCAGTAGTATGCGGGGGGCCTACAATGAGCAGTTCTTC	CASSMRGAYNEQFF
TRBV19	TRBJ2-2	NA	NA	TGTGCCAGTGAAAGGGTAGGGTACGGGGAGCTGTTTTTT	CASERVGYGELFF
TRBV10-3	TRBJ1-1	TRBD1	once	TGTGCCATCAGTGAGACAGGGGGCGAGGGCACTGAAGCTTTCTTT	CAISETGGEGTEAFF
TRBV6-4	TRBJ2-2	NA	NA	TGTGCCAGCAGTGACTCCAACGGTTACACCGGGGAGCTGTTTTTT	CASSDSNGYTGELFF
TRBV9	TRBJ2-3	NA	NA	TGTGCCAGCAGCGTAGTGAGTAGCCCCACAGATACGCAGTATTTT	CASSVVSSPTDTQYF
TRBV28	TRBJ1-1	NA	NA	TGTGCCAGCAGTGCGACAAGCTTAATGGCTGAAGCTTTCTTT	CASSATSLMAEAFF
TRBV18	TRBJ1-5	TRBD1	NA	TGTGCCAGCTCAACGAGGGGGCCGGGGGGGAGCAATCAGCCCCAGCATTTT	CASSTRGPGGSNQPQHF
TRBV12-3/TRBV12-4	TRBJ2-7	TRBD2	NA	TGTGCCAGCAGTCGGACTAGCCCCTACGAGCAGTACTTC	CASSRTSPYEQYF
TRBV7-3	TRBJ2-5	NA	once	TGTGCCAGCAGCTTAACCGGATCGGCGGACCAAGAGACCCAGTACTTC	CASSLTGSADQETQYF
TRBV28	TRBJ2-3	TRBD2	NA	TGTGCCAGCACCGGACTAGCGGACACAGATACGCAGTATTTT	CASTGLADTDTQYF
TRBV10-3	TRBJ2-3	TRBD2	NA	TGTGCCATCTCAGTAGCGGGGGGAGGTACAGATACGCAGTATTTT	CAISVAGGGTDTQYF
TRBV6-2/TRBV6-3	TRBJ2-2	TRBD2	NA	TGTGCCAGCAGCCTAGCGGGAGTCCCCGGGGAGCTGTTTTTT	CASSLAGVPGELFF
TRBV28	TRBJ2-5	NA	NA	TGTGCCAGCAGTTTCAGGCTCCTGGGGGAGACCCAGTACTTC	CASSFRLLGETQYF
TRBV6-2/TRBV6-3	TRBJ1-5	TRBD1	NA	TGTGCCAGCAGTTCCGGGACAGGGGGGGGCAATCAGCCCCAGCATTTT	CASSSGTGGGNQPQHF
TRBV6-2/TRBV6-3	TRBJ2-5	NA	NA	TGTGCCAGCAGTTGGGTGGGGGAGACCCAGTACTTC	CASSWVGETQYF
TRBV7-2	TRBJ2-7	TRBD1	NA	TGTGCCAGCAGCTTTTGGGACAGGGGAACCTACGAGCAGTACTTC	CASSFWDRGTYEQYF
TRBV6-2/TRBV6-3	TRBJ1-5	NA	NA	TGTGCCAGCAGTTTCGCGGCCGTGGGATCGCATCAGCCCCAGCATTTT	CASSFAAVGSHQPQHF
TRBV18	TRBJ2-5	TRBD1	NA	TGTGCCAGCTCACCAAGGACAGGTCTACAAGAGACCCAGTACTTC	CASSPRTGLQETQYF
TRBV7-3	TRBJ2-1	TRBD2	NA	TGTGCCAGCAGCTTCACTGGGACTAGCGGGAGAACTGAGCAGTTCTTC	CASSFTGTSGRTEQFF
TRBV18	TRBJ2-7	NA	once	TGTGCCAGCTCACCGCTTGACTGGGGTCAGTACGAGCAGTACTTC	CASSPLDWGQYEQYF
TRBV5-1	TRBJ1-1	NA	NA	TGCGCCAGCAGCTTGGGTGGCGGGAACACTGAAGCTTTCTTT	CASSLGGGNTEAFF
TRBV9	TRBJ2-2	NA	NA	TGTGCCAGCAGCGTAGGACCAACCGGGGAGCTGTTTTTT	CASSVGPTGELFF
TRBV6-2/TRBV6-3	TRBJ2-2	TRBD2	NA	TGTGCCAGCAGTTACAATTCTCCGACTAGCGGTGGGGAGCTGTTTTTT	CASSYNSPTSGGELFF
TRBV2	TRBJ1-5	NA	NA	TGTGCCAGCAGGTTCAGGGGAAATCAGCCCCAGCATTTT	CASRFRGNQPQHF
TRBV7-9	TRBJ1-3	NA	once	TGTGCCAGCACCGCGGGTTCGTCTGGAAACACCATATATTTT	CASTAGSSGNTIYF
TRBV27	TRBJ1-1	NA	few	TGTGCCAGCAGCCCCCAGGGAAGCACTGAAGCTTTCTTT	CASSPQGSTEAFF
TRBV30	TRBJ1-6	TRBD1	NA	TGTGCCTGGAGTCTGGGACAGTTGGTGCCACCCCTCCACTTT	CAWSLGQLVPPLHF
TRBV20-1	TRBJ1-2	NA	NA	TGCAGTGCTAGGTTGGACTATGGCTACACCTTC	CSARLDYGYTF
TRBV5-6	TRBJ1-2	NA	few	TGTGCCAGCAGCTTGGGAGGGGGAGGTGGCTACACCTTC	CASSLGGGGGYTF
TRBV6-5	TRBJ2-2	NA	NA	TGTGCCAGCACCCAAAACAAGTTAACCGGGGAGCTGTTTTTT	CASTQNKLTGELFF